Listed here are 9 T cell receptor beta chains from one sample, sequenced in a study of cytomegalovirus exposure and HLA in healthy donors. Amplification used 60 Vbeta primers and 13 Jbeta primers. Libraries were prepared by immunoSEQ multiplex PCR; TCRdb keeps only in-frame clonotypes and omits some of them. Of about 130,000 clones in the sample, approximately 80% are singletons; the top ten hold around 13%. Sequences were obtained from PBMCs. Receptor source: a woman between 40 and 50 years old in good health and CMV-seropositive.

This rearrangement joins TRBV6-5 to TRBJ1-6; no definite D call. CDR1 is MNHEY and CDR2 is SVGAGI in the germline V gene. The V and J ends lost 0 bases and 9 bases respectively, with 12 bases between them. CDR3 length equals 15 residues. The CDR3 coding sequence is TGTGCCAGCAGTTACTCGCGGCCTAGCGGTTCACCCCTCCACTTT. Translating gives CASSYSRPSGSPLHF.

The gene calls are TRBV29-1 and TRBJ1-1; TRBD1 matches 9 bases. The trim removed 7 bases at V and 3 bases at J, leaving 9 bases unmatched. Germline loops: CDR1 SQVTM, CDR2 ANQGSEA. The CDR3 has 14 residues. CDR3 in DNA: TGCAGCGCTGGGGGGACAGGGATAGACACTGAAGCTTTCTTT. It yields the protein CSAGGTGIDTEAFF.

This chain links TRBV7-8 with TRBJ2-3; possible D gene TRBD2, 6 bases. Germline lookup yields CDR1 SGHVS and CDR2 FQNEAQ. The CDR3 is made up of 14 amino acids. The V and J ends lost 5 bases and 4 bases respectively, with 13 bases between them. The CDR3 DNA follows: TGTGCCAGCAGCGCACTCGGGACTTCAGATACGCAGTATTTT. This encodes CASSALGTSDTQYF.

This chain links TRBV27 with TRBJ2-4; TRBD1 agrees at 7 bases. Per the germline V gene, CDR1 is MNHEY and CDR2 is SMNVEV (reference sequence). CDR3 size: 19 residues. V was pared by 5 bases and J by 0 bases, with 16 bases of the junction left unmatched. CDR3 coding DNA: TGTGCCAGCAGTGCAACCCGGGACAGCTATCTACTAGCCAAAAACATTCAGTACTTC. Translating it yields CASSATRDSYLLAKNIQYF.

This clone was counted once. The chain links TRBV7-3 to TRBJ2-1, with TRBD2 identical over 9 bases. CDR1 and CDR2 from the germline V gene are SGHTA and FQGTGA. J gave up 0 bases and V 3 bases, and 0 bases lay outside the gene matches. This CDR3 region has 15 residues. The CDR3 here is CASSFSGSSYNEQFF. Here the CDR3 DNA reads TGTGCCAGCAGCTTTAGCGGGAGCTCCTACAATGAGCAGTTCTTC.

CDR3 DNA: TGCGCCAGCAGCTTGGGAGGGAGTTTTTACAATGAGCAGTTCTTC. This codes for CASSLGGSFYNEQFF. The chain links TRBV5-1 to TRBJ2-1; TRBD2 is a possible D gene (5 bases). The CDR3 has 15 amino acids. V was shortened by 0 bases and J by 4 bases, with 11 bases between the two germline ends. Germline V lookup: CDR1 SGHRS, CDR2 YFSETQ.

For the CDR3, the DNA is TGCGCCAGCAGCCAAGAGCCCCCAGGGGCGGGAGGAGACGAGCAGTACTTC. Translating it yields CASSQEPPGAGGDEQYF. The V call is TRBV4-1, the J call TRBJ2-7, with 8 bases aligning to TRBD2. Germline CDR1 MGHRA, CDR2 YSYEKL. J gave up 5 bases and V 0 bases, and 12 bases lay outside the gene matches. This CDR3 has 17 amino acids.

The chain couples TRBV4-1 to TRBJ2-1; 8 nucleotides align to TRBD2. There are 14 residues in the CDR3. Germline CDR1 reads MGHRA; CDR2 reads YSYEKL. With 1 base clipped from V and 9 bases from J, the junction kept 5 bases outside the gene matches. The CDR3: CASSQAGGDGEQFF. The CDR3 DNA is TGCGCCAGCAGCCAAGCGGGGGGGGATGGTGAGCAGTTCTTC.

The V gene is TRBV11-2, the J gene TRBJ1-3; 7 nucleotides agree with TRBD1. J lost 1 base, V lost 5 bases, and 2 bases had no gene match. The CDR3 is 14 residues long. Looked up from germline, CDR1 is SGHAT and CDR2 is FQNNGV. CDR3 nucleotides: TGTGCCAGCAGCCTGGGACAGTCTGGAAACACCATATATTTT. It encodes CASSLGQSGNTIYF.